What follows are 12 T cell receptor beta chains derived from one specimen sequenced in a study of OX40 agonist ivuxolimab in advanced cancers. The data were produced by immunoSEQ multiplex PCR, yet TCRdb's version contains in-frame clones alone and is incomplete. The repertoire includes roughly 97,000 clones, roughly 90% of them detected once, and over 4.5% sits in the top ten. The material was CD4+ or CD8+ T cells sorted from blood, obtained in a trial of the OX40 agonist ivuxolimab. All receptors derive from an adult with an advanced solid tumor such as melanoma, head and neck, liver or kidney cancer.

The chain links TRBV2 to TRBJ1-2; unclear D gene. The V gene lost 2 bases and the J gene lost 4 bases, with 11 bases spanning the gap. In germline, CDR1 is SNHLY, CDR2 FYNNEI. The CDR3 loop spans 14 amino acids. CDR3 protein: CASSELREIYGYTF. DNA for the CDR3: TGTGCCAGCAGTGAACTGAGGGAAATCTATGGCTACACCTTC.

The V gene is TRBV7-2, the J gene TRBJ2-7; D may be TRBD1 (5 bases). With 0 bases removed from V and 2 bases from J, the gap between germline ends came to 11 bases. The germline CDR1 and CDR2 sequences are SGHTA and FQGNSA. CDR3 length: 15 amino acids. CDR3 amino acids: CASSLAHMTAYEQYF. The CDR3 coding sequence is TGTGCCAGCAGCTTAGCGCATATGACAGCCTACGAGCAGTACTTC.

This clone has a single count. The chain recombines TRBV23-1 with TRBJ1-1; 9 nucleotides match TRBD1. TRBV23-1 has ORF status, its function being uncertain. J was trimmed by 5 bases and V by 4 bases; bases with no gene match: 17. The CDR3 runs 18 residues. The CDR3 reads CASSRTGTGCFGWTEAFF. The DNA of the CDR3 is TGCGCCAGCAGTCGTACCGGGACAGGGTGTTTTGGGTGGACTGAAGCTTTCTTT.

The chain is built from TRBV10-3 and TRBJ1-1; no definite D call. The CDR3 contains 14 residues. In germline, CDR1 is ENHRY, CDR2 SYGVKD. V lost 2 bases, J lost 1 base, and 8 bases lay in between. The CDR3 DNA follows: TGTGCCATCAGTGAGGTTCTAGGGAACACTGAAGCTTTCTTT. It is translated as CAISEVLGNTEAFF.

The V gene is TRBV30, the J gene TRBJ2-5, with 12 bases lining up with TRBD2. The CDR3 runs to 14 residues. Per germline, CDR1 GTSNPN and CDR2 SVGIG (reference sequence). V trimming: 2 bases; J trimming: 4 bases; junction bases outside the gene matches: 2. In DNA form, the CDR3 reads TGTGCCTGGAGTCTAGCGGGAGGGGCAGAGACCCAGTACTTC. This encodes CAWSLAGGAETQYF.

The V and J genes are TRBV7-8 and TRBJ1-5; TRBD1 agrees at 7 bases. V dropped 2 bases and J dropped 2; count of bases not matched to a gene: 9. The CDR3 has 17 residues. CDR1 is SGHVS and CDR2 is FQNEAQ in the germline V gene. The CDR3 coding sequence is TGTGCCAGCAGCTTAAGGGCGACAGGGTTAGGCAATCAGCCCCAGCATTTT. Protein product: CASSLRATGLGNQPQHF.

V gene TRBV5-6 combines with J gene TRBJ2-4, with D hard to call. Germline V gene data show CDR1 as SGHDT and CDR2 as YYEEEE. Trimming removed 4 bases at V and 0 bases at J, with 11 bases between. This CDR3 comprises 15 residues. Here the CDR3 reads CASSLNALAKNIQYF. CDR3 in DNA: TGTGCCAGCAGCCTGAACGCGCTAGCCAAAAACATTCAGTACTTC.

J is TRBJ2-5 and V is TRBV7-9; 7 nucleotides align to TRBD1. The J segment lost 6 bases and the V segment lost 5 bases, leaving 12 bases of the junction unmatched. CDR3 length equals 15 residues. Per germline, CDR1 SEHNR and CDR2 FQNEAQ (reference sequence). The CDR3 coding sequence is TGTGCCAGCAGCCCCATAGGGGGCCCAGGGAAGACCCAGTACTTC. This encodes CASSPIGGPGKTQYF.

The genes are TRBV9 and TRBJ2-3; a possible D gene is TRBD2 (6 bases). The germline V gene encodes CDR1 SGDLS and CDR2 YYNGEE. The CDR3 covers 13 residues. V was clipped by 0 bases and J by 4 bases, with 6 bases between them. The CDR3 DNA is TGTGCCAGCAGCGTAGGGGGGGCAGATACGCAGTATTTT. Translated, it gives CASSVGGADTQYF.

The V call is TRBV30, the J call TRBJ1-2, with D perhaps TRBD1 (5 bases). Trimming stripped 2 bases from V and 4 bases from J, with 14 bases between. This CDR3 is 14 amino acids long. CDR1 is GTSNPN and CDR2 is SVGIG in the germline V gene (reference sequence). Here the CDR3 reads CAWSYQGAFYGYTF. The DNA for the CDR3 is TGTGCCTGGAGTTACCAAGGGGCCTTCTATGGCTACACCTTC. The entire variable domain, with the rest obtained from reference TRBV30 and TRBJ1-2, is as follows: SQTIHQWPATLVQPVGSPLSLECTVEGTSNPNLYWYRQAAGRGLQLLFYSVGIGQISSEVPQNLSASRPQDRQFILSSKKLLLSDSGFYLCAWSYQGAFYGYTFGSGTRLTVV.

The chain joins TRBV29-1 to TRBJ1-1; maybe TRBD1 (6 bases). Looked up from germline, CDR1 is SQVTM and CDR2 is ANQGSEA. V dropped 5 bases and J dropped 14 bases, with 18 bases sitting between them. The CDR3 has 11 residues. The CDR3 protein is CSVTGKSTAFF. The CDR3 nucleotides are TGCAGCGTTACAGGGAAATCAACGGCGTTCTTT.

A few counts support this clone. The chain's CDR3 is CASKLGRDTGELFF. The CDR3, as DNA: TGTGCCAGCAAACTAGGGCGGGACACCGGGGAGCTGTTTTTT. The V and J genes are TRBV27 and TRBJ2-2; TRBD2 might be the D (5 bases). Germline V gene data show CDR1 as MNHEY and CDR2 as SMNVEV (reference sequence). The CDR3 loop spans 14 amino acids. V shed 7 bases and J shed 3 bases, with 12 bases lying between them.